This T cell receptor (beta chain) was sequenced for a study of T cell repertoires in cytomegalovirus infection. Study context: Recently identified HLA-C-restricted CMV epitopes and well-studied HLA-B-restricted CMV epitopes were used by the study.

The V and J ends lost 5 bases and 5 bases respectively, with 10 bases between them. CDR1 is SGHVS and CDR2 is FNYEAQ in the germline V gene. The CDR3 is 13 amino acids. Using its own MiXCR run on the reads, TCRdb lists one record per CDR3 protein. Altogether 700,000 to 900,000 distinct CDR3 sequences are present, 25% to 35% being singletons, with the ten largest covering over 10%. This clonotype was seen ten or more times. Its antigen is still unknown. The chain links TRBV7-6 to TRBJ2-1; no reliable D call. Sample: cultured CD8+ T cells from PBMCs, taken from culture after CMV antigen stimulation. The TCR was taken from a human donor in good health (CMV status not recorded). Some clones in this sample may be carry-over from other donors' samples. The CDR3 DNA sequence: TGTGCCAGCAGCGAAAGTCCGGACAATGAGCAGTTCTTC. As protein: CASSESPDNEQFF.